This TCR beta chain stems from a study of T cell repertoires in cytomegalovirus infection. Looking at the study overall: Matching HLA type, along with CMV infection, was indicated by public TCR beta signatures. Findings of the study overall: Identification of carriers of CMV plus the relevant HLA was achieved through cumulative public TCR beta family frequency. The ex vivo response was dominated by HLA-C-restricted CMV-specific TCR beta clonotypes.

TCRdb re-called the reads with MiXCR, one entry per CDR3 protein. The repertoire has 500,000 to 600,000 distinct CDR3 sequences, 15% to 20% of them found once; the top ten carry roughly a quarter. Notes on this clonotype: Its antigen remains unknown.

CDR3 length: 18 amino acids. The J segment lost 1 base and the V segment lost 4 bases, leaving 15 bases of the junction unmatched. In germline, CDR1 is SGHRS, CDR2 YFSETQ. The sequencing sample was made of CD8+ T cells from PBMCs. The V and J genes are TRBV5-1 and TRBJ2-7, with 9 bases that match TRBD1. The TCR originated in a human donor in good health (CMV status not recorded). Some clones in this sample may be carry-over from other donors' samples. CDR3 sequence (DNA): TGCGCCAGCAGCCCGAAAACCCAAGGACAGGGGCGATCCTACGAGCAGTACTTC. Its translation is CASSPKTQGQGRSYEQYF.